These 27 T cell receptor beta chains share one sample of origin, sequenced in a study of T cell clonality in common variable immunodeficiency. Profiled with immunoSEQ multiplex PCR; TCRdb holds only in-frame clones, not every one. Recorded here are 25,000 to 35,000 clones, none singletons. Sequencing was performed on peripheral blood mononuclear cells. Every receptor here comes from a person between 18 and 70 years old in good health.

The table lists this clone with many counts. With the read ending 3 residues before the CDR3 end, the germline J gene is used to fill in that end. This chain joins TRBV4-1 and TRBJ1-1; D gene uncertain. CDR1 is MGHRA and CDR2 is YSYEKL in the germline V gene. There are 15 residues in the CDR3. Trimming removed 1 base from V and 5 bases from J, with 14 bases in between. The sequenced CDR3 bases are TGCGCCAGCAGCCAAGGAACAGAGAGAAAGACTGAA. This codes for CASSQGTERKTE. The CDR3 in its entirety is CASSQGTERKTEAFF.

Ten or more counts support this clone. The CDR3 end lies 3 residues beyond the end of the read and is filled in from the germline J gene. The chain uses TRBV20-1 and TRBJ1-5, with a possible D match to TRBD1 (6 bases). The CDR3 spans 12 residues. V shed 6 bases and J shed 2 bases, with 8 bases lying between them. Germline-derived CDR1 and CDR2 are DFQATT and SNEGSKA (reference sequence). CDR3 in amino acids: CSARTGNQPQHF. The covered CDR3 bases are TGCAGTGCAAGGACAGGCAATCAGCCC.

This clone was detected ten times or more. The read gets to within 3 residues of the CDR3 end, and the germline J gene fills in the rest. The V and J genes are TRBV5-1 and TRBJ1-1; 7 bases align to TRBD1. Germline lookup yields CDR1 SGHRS and CDR2 YFSETQ. There are 16 residues in the CDR3. The trim removed 3 bases at V and 2 bases at J, leaving 10 bases unmatched. CDR3 DNA, as far as it was read: TGCGCCAGCAGCTCCGAACAGGGGCCGTATAACACTGAA. It yields the protein CASSSEQGPYNTE. In full, the CDR3 reads CASSSEQGPYNTEAFF.

This clone showed up many times. The read is 3 residues too short to cover the CDR3 end, so that end is filled in from the germline J gene. This chain connects TRBV5-1 to TRBJ2-2; 8 bases are a match to TRBD2. The CDR3 covers 19 residues. Trimming at V came to 1 base and at J to 6 bases, leaving 17 bases not matched to a gene. Germline V CDR1 and CDR2: SGHRS, YFSETQ. The sequenced CDR3 bases are TGCGCCAGCAGCTTGTTGGACAATTATCCCGGGACTAGGGCCGGGGAG. Translating gives CASSLLDNYPGTRAGE. The whole CDR3 reads CASSLLDNYPGTRAGELFF. The whole variable domain, remainder taken from reference TRBV5-1 and TRBJ2-2, is KAGVTQTPRYLIKTRGQQVTLSCSPISGHRSVSWYQQTPGQGLQFLFEYFSETQRNKGNFPGRFSGRQFSNSRSEMNVSTLELGDSALYLCASSLLDNYPGTRAGELFFGEGSRLTVL.

This clone was detected ten times or more. With the read ending 3 residues before the CDR3 end, the germline J gene is used to fill in that end. The chain links TRBV20-1 to TRBJ1-1, with D perhaps TRBD1 (6 bases). CDR1 and CDR2 (germline): DFQATT, SNEGSKA (reference sequence). The CDR3 is made up of 13 amino acids. The covered CDR3 bases are TGCAGTGCTAGCATAACAGGGTCGGGGGGA. Translating it yields CSASITGSGG. The entire CDR3 reads CSASITGSGGAFF.

In this sample, this clone turned up many times. From the germline J gene comes the end of the CDR3, since the read stops 3 residues before it. The genes are TRBV20-1 and TRBJ1-4; tentative D call: TRBD1 (5 bases). The CDR3 loop spans 15 amino acids. Germline V gene lookup returns CDR1 DFQATT and CDR2 SNEGSKA (reference sequence). The CDR3 here is CSAVDPGWEGAPLFF. The CDR3 bases that were read are TGCAGTGCTGTTGACCCAGGGTGGGAAGGGGCACCA.

This clone was detected ten times or more. A junction boundary mismatches the germline segment, possibly from a read error. The DNA ends 3 residues before the CDR3 does, and the rest of the CDR3 is filled in from the germline J gene. The chain carries TRBV4-2 and TRBJ2-7; 7 nucleotides agree with TRBD1. CDR3 size: 13 residues. Germline V gene data show CDR1 as LGHNA and CDR2 as YNFKEQ. The CDR3 bases that were read are TGCGCCAGCAGCCAGCGACAGGGCGACGAG. Translated: CASSQRQGDE. The whole CDR3 region reads CASSQRQGDEQYF.

This clone came up many times. The missing CDR3 end, 3 residues past where the read stops, is filled in from the germline J gene. V gene TRBV4-2 combines with J gene TRBJ1-2; D not certain. The germline V gene has CDR1 LGHNA and CDR2 YNFKEQ. CDR3 length: 15 residues. V dropped 2 bases and J dropped 5 bases, with 15 bases sitting between them. CDR3 sequence: CASSQSTRSWYGYTF. The CDR3 DNA, read in part, is TGTGCCAGCAGCCAATCGACACGGAGTTGGTATGGC.

At least ten counts were recorded for this clone. The observed sequence ends 3 residues before the CDR3 terminus, with the missing tail filled in from the germline J gene. The chain is built from TRBV5-1 and TRBJ2-2; TRBD1 matches 7 bases. The length of the CDR3 is 14 residues. The germline gives CDR1 SGHRS, CDR2 YFSETQ. CDR3 DNA, as far as it was read: TGCGCCAGCAGCTTGGGACAGGGTTGGGAAAAG. Translation gives CASSLGQGWEK. The CDR3 in its entirety is CASSLGQGWEKLFF.

This clone was seen repeatedly, ten times or more. Read sequence stops 3 residues before the CDR3 end, and the germline J gene provides the missing end. The chain couples TRBV9 to TRBJ1-2; TRBD1 might be the D (5 bases). Trimming pared 0 bases from V and 7 bases from J, leaving 19 bases between. Germline-derived CDR1 and CDR2 are SGDLS and YYNGEE. The CDR3 has 16 amino acids. The CDR3 bases that were read are TGTGCCAGCAGCGTAGAAGCGCGAGGGGCTTTTAGTGGC. Its translation: CASSVEARGAFSG. The whole CDR3 protein reads CASSVEARGAFSGYTF.

Ten or more counts support this clone. The read stops 3 residues short of the end of the CDR3; the missing end is completed from the germline J gene. The J gene is TRBJ2-3, the V gene TRBV10-3; D may be TRBD1 (5 bases). Trimming stripped 0 bases from V and 2 bases from J, with 12 bases between. The CDR3 spans 16 residues. From germline, CDR1 is ENHRY and CDR2 SYGVKD. The CDR3 loop is CAISESKRGHTDTQYF. The CDR3 DNA, read in part, is TGTGCCATCAGTGAGTCCAAAAGGGGTCACACAGATACG.

The sample holds many counts of this clone. The sequenced fragment ends 3 residues before the CDR3 boundary, so the rest is inferred from the germline J gene. The V and J genes are TRBV29-1 and TRBJ2-1; 7 nucleotides agree with TRBD1. The CDR3 runs 12 residues. The V and J ends lost 5 bases and 9 bases, in that order; junction bases with no gene match: 7. CDR1 SQVTM and CDR2 ANQGSEA come from the germline V gene. The CDR3 bases that were read are TGCAGCGTTACGACAGGGACGACTGAG. It yields the protein CSVTTGTTE. The complete CDR3 sequence is CSVTTGTTEQFF.

This clone came up a few times. The observed sequence ends 3 residues before the CDR3 terminus, with the missing tail filled in from the germline J gene. This chain connects TRBV30 to TRBJ1-1; a possible D gene is TRBD1 (5 bases). The germline gives CDR1 GTSNPN, CDR2 SVGIG (reference sequence). This CDR3 has 13 amino acids. The CDR3 loop is CAWDSSTNEKAFF. The CDR3 DNA, read in part, is TGTGCCTGGGACAGCTCAACTAATGAAAAA.

This clone occurred many times. The read gets to within 3 residues of the CDR3 end, and the germline J gene fills in the rest. The chain carries TRBV5-5 and TRBJ2-7, with D possibly matching TRBD1 (6 bases). The ends were cut back, 4 bases at V and 3 bases at J, with 11 bases in the middle. The CDR3 sequence is 13 residues long. The germline gives CDR1 SGHKS, CDR2 YYEKEE (reference sequence). CDR3 bases read: TGTGCCAGCAGCGGGGACACCTACTACGAG. Protein product: CASSGDTYYE. The whole CDR3 reads CASSGDTYYEQYF.

Ten or more counts support this clone. Sequencing ends 3 residues short of the CDR3 end; the germline J gene provides the rest. The chain links TRBV20-1 to TRBJ2-2; the D gene is possibly TRBD1 (5 bases). V lost 6 bases, J lost 3 bases, and 11 bases lay in between. From germline, CDR1 is DFQATT and CDR2 SNEGSKA (reference sequence). The CDR3 loop spans 13 amino acids. CDR3 protein: CSASRADTGELFF. The covered CDR3 bases are TGCAGTGCCAGCAGGGCGGACACCGGGGAG.

This clone has at least ten counts. The CDR3 end falls 3 residues outside the read, so it is completed with the germline J gene. J is TRBJ1-2 and V is TRBV20-1; the D gene is possibly TRBD1 (5 bases). The V end was cut by 0 bases, the J end by 6 bases, with 11 bases between. The CDR3 loop spans 13 amino acids. The germline gives CDR1 DFQATT, CDR2 SNEGSKA (reference sequence). The DNA read from the CDR3 is TGCAGTGCTAGAGATCCGATAGGGGATGGC. Its protein product is CSARDPIGDG. The entire CDR3 reads CSARDPIGDGYTF.

This clone occurred many times. The CDR3 end falls 3 residues outside the read, so it is completed with the germline J gene. J is TRBJ1-5 and V is TRBV30; the match to TRBD1 covers 7 bases. Germline loops: CDR1 GTSNPN, CDR2 SVGIG (reference sequence). The CDR3 sequence is 14 residues long. V was clipped by 5 bases and J by 7 bases; unmatched bases: 11. The part of the CDR3 DNA that was read is TGTGCCTGGGGTGAGGACAGGCAGAAACAGCCC. Its protein is CAWGEDRQKQP. The entire CDR3 protein is CAWGEDRQKQPQHF.

This clone appeared many times. Coverage ceases 3 residues before the CDR3 finishes, and the germline J gene fills in the end. The V call is TRBV7-2, the J call TRBJ2-3; D might be TRBD2 (5 bases). V was cut by 5 bases and J by 6 bases, with 18 bases left in between. CDR1 is SGHTA and CDR2 is FQGNSA in the germline V gene. The CDR3 contains 15 residues. The CDR3 here is CASSLSEVQGDTQYF. CDR3 DNA (partial): TGTGCCAGCAGCCTTAGCGAGGTCCAAGGGGATACG.

This clone was recorded at least ten times. The read ends 3 residues before the CDR3 terminus; that terminus is restored from the germline J gene. The J gene is TRBJ2-7, the V gene TRBV18; 7 bases fit TRBD1. The V gene's germline CDR1 is KGHSH and CDR2 LQKENI. The ends lost 2 bases at V and 2 bases at J; junction bases unmatched: 6. The CDR3 is made up of 15 amino acids. This CDR3 reads CASSPTVGQAYEQYF. The DNA read from the CDR3 is TGTGCCAGCTCACCAACGGTAGGACAGGCCTACGAG.

This clone counts as medium-sized. The read ends 3 residues early relative to the CDR3; the germline J gene fills the gap. The chain has TRBV19 and TRBJ2-2; TRBD2 agrees at 8 bases. Germline V CDR1 and CDR2: LNHDA, SQIVND (reference sequence). The CDR3 totals 15 residues. The V and J ends lost 4 bases and 1 base, in that order; junction bases with no gene match: 2. CDR3 region: CASSNLAGNTGELFF. The CDR3 DNA, read in part, is TGTGCCAGTAGTAACCTAGCGGGGAACACCGGGGAG. Full variable domain (remainder filled in from reference TRBV19 and TRBJ2-2): DGGITQSPKYLFRKEGQNVTLSCEQNLNHDAMYWYRQDPGQGLRLIYYSQIVNDFQKGDIAEGYSVSREKKESFPLTVTSAQKNPTAFYLCASSNLAGNTGELFFGEGSRLTVL.

This clone was seen repeatedly, ten times or more. The read stops 3 residues short of the end of the CDR3; the missing end is completed from the germline J gene. V gene TRBV7-2 combines with J gene TRBJ2-3, with D unresolved. This CDR3 is built from 12 residues. Per germline, CDR1 SGHTA and CDR2 FQGNSA. Trimming stripped 6 bases from V and 5 bases from J, with 9 bases between. The CDR3 is CASRLNGDTQYF. The sequenced part of the CDR3 DNA is TGTGCCAGCAGGCTGAACGGAGATACG.

As for this clone: The read comes to an end 3 residues before the CDR3 does, leaving the germline J gene to fill in the end. The chain combines TRBV20-1 with TRBJ2-7, with 7 bases lining up with TRBD1. CDR3 length: 13 amino acids. The J segment lost 4 bases and the V segment lost 3 bases, leaving 6 bases of the junction unmatched. Germline-derived CDR1 and CDR2 are DFQATT and SNEGSKA (reference sequence). CDR3: CSASRGTTYEQYF. CDR3 DNA (partial): TGCAGTGCTAGCAGGGGGACGACGTACGAG.

The table lists this clone with many counts. The CDR3 extends 3 residues past the end of the read, so its final part is completed from the germline J gene. The chain combines TRBV7-9 with TRBJ2-2, with TRBD2 matching 8 bases. From germline, CDR1 is SEHNR and CDR2 FQNEAQ (reference sequence). This CDR3 spans 15 amino acids. The sequenced part of the CDR3 DNA is TGTGCCAGCAGCTTAGGGACTGCCGGGGGGGAAAAG. Translating gives CASSLGTAGGEK. The complete CDR3 sequence is CASSLGTAGGEKLFF.

There are a few counts of this clone. The read ends 3 residues shy of where the CDR3 ends; the end is completed using the germline J gene. The chain has TRBV7-8 and TRBJ2-4; possible D gene TRBD1, 6 bases. The CDR3 loop spans 12 amino acids. The germline V gene encodes CDR1 SGHVS and CDR2 FQNEAQ. Trimming pared 1 base from V and 8 bases from J, leaving 6 bases between. This CDR3 is CASSLDRDIQYF. The DNA read from the CDR3 is TGTGCCAGCAGCTTAGACAGGGACATT.

This clone was found many times. Read coverage stops 3 residues before the CDR3 terminus; the germline J gene supplies the remainder. The J gene is TRBJ2-7, the V gene TRBV4-1, with D maybe TRBD2 (5 bases). Germline V CDR1 and CDR2: MGHRA, YSYEKL. Between the trimmed V and J ends, which lost 2 bases and 2 bases, there was a span of 19 bases. The CDR3 length is 17 residues. CDR3 DNA, as far as it was read: TGCGCCAGCAGCCAATGGGCCCGGCCTAGCTCACCCTACGAG. Protein: CASSQWARPSSPYE. The CDR3 in full is CASSQWARPSSPYEQYF.

This clone was observed at least ten times. The observed sequence ends 3 residues before the CDR3 terminus, with the missing tail filled in from the germline J gene. This chain links TRBV14 with TRBJ2-5, with TRBD2 identical over 15 bases. Trimming took 2 bases from V and 1 from J; bases not matched to a gene: 2. This CDR3 spans 17 amino acids. Germline CDR1 is SGHDN and CDR2 is FVKESK. The CDR3 loop is CASSQLGLAGGQETQYF. Partial CDR3 DNA: TGTGCCAGCAGCCAACTGGGACTAGCGGGGGGCCAAGAGACC. The variable domain in full, with the rest retrieved from reference TRBV14 and TRBJ2-5, is EAGVTQFPSHSVIEKGQTVTLRCDPISGHDNLYWYRRVMGKEIKFLLHFVKESKQDESGMPNNRFLAERTGGTYSTLKVQPAELEDSGVYFCASSQLGLAGGQETQYFGPGTRLLVL.

This clone was detected ten times or more. The DNA ends 3 residues before the CDR3 does, and the rest of the CDR3 is filled in from the germline J gene. This chain links TRBV6-2 or TRBV6-3 with TRBJ2-5; 9 bases agree with TRBD1. The V gene end was trimmed by 5 bases and the J gene end by 3 bases; junction bases not matched to a gene: 7. Germline CDR1 reads MNHEY; CDR2 reads SVGEGT. The CDR3 sequence is 15 residues long. The part of the CDR3 DNA that was read is TGTGCCAGCAGTCGACAGGGGGGAGGTGAAGAGACC. It yields the protein CASSRQGGGEET. The whole CDR3 protein reads CASSRQGGGEETQYF.